The sequence of this T cell receptor beta chain was determined in a study of T cell responses to AZD1222 COVID-19 vaccine. Profiled with immunoSEQ multiplex PCR; TCRdb holds only in-frame clones, not every one. The sample lists 95,000 or so clones, 70% to 90% seen once, with roughly 2.8% in the top ten. The CDR3 spans 14 residues. The V gene lost 1 base and the J gene lost 6 bases, with 11 bases spanning the gap. CDR1 and CDR2 (germline): LGHDT, YNNKEL (reference sequence). Material: peripheral blood, obtained on day 0 of AZD1222 vaccination. The chain employs TRBV3-1 (or the pseudogene TRBV3-2) and TRBJ2-3; D might be TRBD1 (7 bases). The source of this sequence is an adult in good health. CDR3 sequence (DNA): TGTGCCAGCAGCCAAGGGCCAGGGGGGGATACGCAGTATTTT. It specifies CASSQGPGGDTQYF.